These T cell receptor beta chains were read from a single sample in a study of blood T cell repertoires in COVID-19. Only in-frame clones appear in the TCRdb table, and some are missing; sequencing was by immunoSEQ multiplex PCR. This sample carries some 130,000 clones, approximately 90% of them seen once, and the ten largest clones take 2.5% to 3%. Sequenced: peripheral blood. These receptors were collected from a man between 60 and 75 years old with active or convalescent COVID-19. The CDR3 runs from the conserved cysteine through the conserved F or W. Fields, in order: clone size, D gene, J gene, V gene, CDR3 DNA, CDR3 protein. D genes are given only for firm matches. Clone sizes are given selectively: once, few, many, or a class where the clone is expanded.

abundance: once; d_gene: .; j_gene: TRBJ2-7; v_gene: TRBV5-1; CDR3nt: TGCGCCAGCAGTGTTGTAGGTCCCCTAGGGCAGTACTTC; CDR3aa: CASSVVGPLGQYF
abundance: .; d_gene: TRBD2; j_gene: TRBJ2-1; v_gene: TRBV7-3; CDR3nt: TGTGCCAGCAGCACCCACGGGGGGAGCTCCTACAATGAGCAGTTCTTC; CDR3aa: CASSTHGGSSYNEQFF
abundance: .; d_gene: TRBD2; j_gene: TRBJ2-7; v_gene: TRBV24-1; CDR3nt: TGTGCCACCATCGCAACTAGCGGGGGTACCTACGAGCAGTACTTC; CDR3aa: CATIATSGGTYEQYF
abundance: .; d_gene: .; j_gene: TRBJ2-7; v_gene: TRBV5-6; CDR3nt: TGTGCCAGCAGCTCCGGAGGGTACGAGCAGTACTTC; CDR3aa: CASSSGGYEQYF
abundance: .; d_gene: TRBD2; j_gene: TRBJ2-7; v_gene: TRBV6-5; CDR3nt: TGTGCCAGCAGTCGGGGACTAGCTCTGTACGAGCAGTACTTC; CDR3aa: CASSRGLALYEQYF
abundance: once; d_gene: .; j_gene: TRBJ2-2; v_gene: TRBV21-1; CDR3nt: TGTGCCAGCCTTCCTGGGACAGGTTGGACCGGGGAGCTGTTTTTT; CDR3aa: CASLPGTGWTGELFF
abundance: .; d_gene: .; j_gene: TRBJ2-1; v_gene: TRBV5-1; CDR3nt: TGCGCCAGCAGCTTGATCGCAGTGAATGAGCAGTTCTTC; CDR3aa: CASSLIAVNEQFF
abundance: .; d_gene: TRBD2; j_gene: TRBJ2-3; v_gene: TRBV4-3; CDR3nt: TGCGCCAGCAGCCAAGATTCGGCGGGGGGGGCAGATACGCAGTATTTT; CDR3aa: CASSQDSAGGADTQYF
abundance: .; d_gene: .; j_gene: TRBJ2-3; v_gene: TRBV7-2; CDR3nt: TGTGCCAGCAGCGAACAGAGCACAGATACGCAGTATTTT; CDR3aa: CASSEQSTDTQYF
abundance: .; d_gene: TRBD2; j_gene: TRBJ2-1; v_gene: TRBV7-2; CDR3nt: TGTGCCAGCAGCTCAGGACTAGCCGTAAGCTCCTACAATGAGCAGTTCTTC; CDR3aa: CASSSGLAVSSYNEQFF
abundance: .; d_gene: .; j_gene: TRBJ1-3; v_gene: TRBV4-3; CDR3nt: TGCGCCAGCAGCCAAGGGCCCGGACAGTTTAAGGTCTCTGGAAACACCATATATTTT; CDR3aa: CASSQGPGQFKVSGNTIYF
abundance: .; d_gene: TRBD1; j_gene: TRBJ2-1; v_gene: TRBV7-9; CDR3nt: TGTGCCAGCAGCCCCTGGACAGGGGCTTCCTACAATGAGCAGTTCTTC; CDR3aa: CASSPWTGASYNEQFF
abundance: .; d_gene: .; j_gene: TRBJ2-1; v_gene: TRBV3-1/TRBV3-2; CDR3nt: TGTGCCAGCAGCCAAGCGGTTTCCTATGAGCAGTTCTTC; CDR3aa: CASSQAVSYEQFF
abundance: .; d_gene: .; j_gene: TRBJ2-7; v_gene: TRBV3-1/TRBV3-2; CDR3nt: TGTGCCAGCAGCCCCGAGTGGGAGCGCGAGCAGTACTTC; CDR3aa: CASSPEWEREQYF
abundance: .; d_gene: .; j_gene: TRBJ1-1; v_gene: TRBV7-8; CDR3nt: TGTGCCAGCAGCTTAATGGCACAGGTCCCGTCCACTGAAGCTTTCTTT; CDR3aa: CASSLMAQVPSTEAFF
abundance: .; d_gene: TRBD2; j_gene: TRBJ2-3; v_gene: TRBV24-1; CDR3nt: TGTGCCACCAGTGATCCAGGACTAGAAGGTAATACGCAGTATTTT; CDR3aa: CATSDPGLEGNTQYF
abundance: .; d_gene: .; j_gene: TRBJ2-7; v_gene: TRBV9; CDR3nt: TGTGCCAGCAGCGTAGCTTACTCTGCCTACGAGCAGTACTTC; CDR3aa: CASSVAYSAYEQYF
abundance: .; d_gene: TRBD2; j_gene: TRBJ2-7; v_gene: TRBV28; CDR3nt: TGTGCCAGCAGTTATCATCGGACTAGCGGGGGCTCCTTTTCGAGCGAGCAGTACTTC; CDR3aa: CASSYHRTSGGSFSSEQYF
abundance: .; d_gene: .; j_gene: TRBJ1-4; v_gene: TRBV5-4; CDR3nt: TGTGCCAGCAGCTCGGAAAGGACGGGGGAAAAACTGTTTTTT; CDR3aa: CASSSERTGEKLFF
abundance: once; d_gene: TRBD1; j_gene: TRBJ1-2; v_gene: TRBV5-4; CDR3nt: TGTGCCAGCAGCATACAGGGGCCCAACTATGGCTACACCTTC; CDR3aa: CASSIQGPNYGYTF
abundance: .; d_gene: .; j_gene: TRBJ2-7; v_gene: TRBV4-3; CDR3nt: TGCGCCAGCAGCCAAGTCCGCGGCGTCGGGGGACAGTACTTC; CDR3aa: CASSQVRGVGGQYF
abundance: few; d_gene: TRBD1; j_gene: TRBJ1-4; v_gene: TRBV19; CDR3nt: TGTGCCAGTAGGAGGGACAGGCTTAATGAAAAACTGTTTTTT; CDR3aa: CASRRDRLNEKLFF
abundance: .; d_gene: .; j_gene: TRBJ2-3; v_gene: TRBV4-1; CDR3nt: TGCGCCAGCAGCCAAGACCCGGGACTTAGTAACCTGGATACGCAGTATTTT; CDR3aa: CASSQDPGLSNLDTQYF
abundance: .; d_gene: .; j_gene: TRBJ1-6; v_gene: TRBV19; CDR3nt: TGTGCCAGTAGTCCCGATCGGTTTAATTCACCCCTCCACTTT; CDR3aa: CASSPDRFNSPLHF
abundance: .; d_gene: .; j_gene: TRBJ2-1; v_gene: TRBV6-6; CDR3nt: TGTGCCAGCAGTAGGTTGTTCGGGGGGCCGGATGAGCAGTTCTTC; CDR3aa: CASSRLFGGPDEQFF
abundance: few; d_gene: TRBD1; j_gene: TRBJ1-4; v_gene: TRBV6-5; CDR3nt: TGTGCCAGCAGTATCCGGGACAGGGACTTACTGTTTTTT; CDR3aa: CASSIRDRDLLFF
abundance: .; d_gene: .; j_gene: TRBJ1-2; v_gene: TRBV3-1/TRBV3-2; CDR3nt: TGTGCCAGCAGCCACCCCCTGGGGGGGGGCGCTCGGGGCTACACCTTC; CDR3aa: CASSHPLGGGARGYTF
abundance: .; d_gene: .; j_gene: TRBJ2-7; v_gene: TRBV5-5; CDR3nt: TGTGCCAGCAGCTTGAAGGCAGGGGAGGGCTCCTACGAGCAGTACTTC; CDR3aa: CASSLKAGEGSYEQYF
abundance: .; d_gene: .; j_gene: TRBJ1-3; v_gene: TRBV28; CDR3nt: TGTGCCAGCAGTTCCTTGGGGCTTCAGACTGGAAACACCATATATTTT; CDR3aa: CASSSLGLQTGNTIYF
abundance: .; d_gene: .; j_gene: TRBJ2-7; v_gene: TRBV6-2/TRBV6-3; CDR3nt: TGTGCCAGCAGTTGGGTTGAGGGCCCCTACGAGCAGTACTTC; CDR3aa: CASSWVEGPYEQYF
abundance: .; d_gene: .; j_gene: TRBJ2-4; v_gene: TRBV28; CDR3nt: TGTGCCAGCAACCCCCCAACGGTAGCCAAAAACATTCAGTACTTC; CDR3aa: CASNPPTVAKNIQYF
abundance: .; d_gene: TRBD1; j_gene: TRBJ1-4; v_gene: TRBV19; CDR3nt: TGTGCCAGTAGTATTACAGGGGGAAAACTGTTTTTT; CDR3aa: CASSITGGKLFF